This is a list of T cell receptor beta chains from one sample in a study of T cells after yellow fever vaccination. TCRdb recomputed calls from the 5' RACE reads with MiXCR, one row per CDR3 protein. The data hold a few hundred thousand distinct CDR3 sequences, with about 7% observed a single time. Sequences were derived from CD4+ T cells sorted from PBMCs, sampled on the day of the yellow fever booster vaccination. These receptors all come from a man younger than 40 who received the YFV17D yellow fever vaccine. Each CDR3 is given with its conserved first and last residue. The order of the fields is D gene, J gene, clone size, V gene, CDR3 DNA, CDR3 protein. D genes are given only for firm matches. A clone size is listed for some rows: how often the clone was seen (once, few, many), or a class if it is expanded.

TRBD1 TRBJ2-1 many TRBV5-1 TGCGCCAGCAGCCAGGGACAGGGGGGGAGCTCCTACAATGAGCAGTTCTTC CASSQGQGGSSYNEQFF
TRBD1 TRBJ2-5 many TRBV7-7 TGTGCTAGCAGCTTCCGAGGGGGCCGTGGGGAGACCCAGTACTTC CASSFRGGRGETQYF
TRBD2 TRBJ2-1 few TRBV23-1 TGCGCCAGCAGGAGGAGGGGACTAGTCGACAATGAGCAGTTCTTC CASRRRGLVDNEQFF
. TRBJ2-7 few TRBV10-2 TGCGCCAGCACGGCGGGGAGCTACTACGAGCAGTACTTC CASTAGSYYEQYF
TRBD2 TRBJ2-1 many TRBV28 TGTGCCAGCAGCCCACCAGGACTAGCGGGAGCCGGCAATGAGCAGTTCTTC CASSPPGLAGAGNEQFF
TRBD2 TRBJ2-7 few TRBV6-5 TGTGCCAGCAGTTACTGGGGGGGATCATACGAGCAGTACTTC CASSYWGGSYEQYF
TRBD2 TRBJ2-5 many TRBV4-3 TGCGCCAGCAGTGGCGGGGGGAGAGAGACCCAGTACTTC CASSGGGRETQYF
. TRBJ2-3 many TRBV20-1 TGCAGTGCTAGAGCGTCGACGACAGATACGCAGTATTTT CSARASTTDTQYF
. TRBJ2-7 few TRBV7-9 TGTGCCAGCAGCTTAGCTGGCTGGAGCGAGCAGTACTTC CASSLAGWSEQYF
. TRBJ1-2 few TRBV6-6 TGTGCCACCACGGGCGGTAGCTATGGCTACACCTTC CATTGGSYGYTF
TRBD2 TRBJ2-5 . TRBV5-1 TGCGCCAGCAGCCTTCGACTAGCGGGCGCGACCCAGTACTTC CASSLRLAGATQYF
TRBD2 TRBJ2-3 many TRBV6-5 TGTGCCAGCAGTTACCAAGGTAGCGGGGGAGTTAGAACAGATACGCAGTATTTT CASSYQGSGGVRTDTQYF
. TRBJ1-3 few TRBV6-5 TGTGCCAGCAGTTACTCGAAGGCGGCAGCTGGAAACACCATATATTTT CASSYSKAAAGNTIYF
. TRBJ2-2 few TRBV5-5 TGTGCCAGCACTCTATCCGGGAACACCGGGGAGCTGTTTTTT CASTLSGNTGELFF
TRBD2 TRBJ2-1 few TRBV7-8 TGTGCCAGCAGACTTAGCGGGACGAATGAGCAGTTCTTC CASRLSGTNEQFF
TRBD2 TRBJ2-1 few TRBV6-5 TGTGCCAGCAGACCCGGTGATAGCGGGAGCTACGAGCAGTTCTTC CASRPGDSGSYEQFF
TRBD1 TRBJ1-1 . TRBV6-2/TRBV6-3 TGTGCCAGCAGTTACTCGATGAGACAGGGACACGGGGGCACTGAAGCTTTCTTT CASSYSMRQGHGGTEAFF
. TRBJ2-7 many TRBV19 TGTGCCAGTAGTACAGGTGAGCAGCGATCCTACGAGCAGTACTTC CASSTGEQRSYEQYF
. TRBJ2-3 many TRBV6-5 TGTGCCAGCAGGACAGCCACAGATACGCAGTATTTT CASRTATDTQYF
TRBD2 TRBJ2-2 . TRBV5-4 TGTGCCAGCAGCCCTCGGGCGGGAGTCGGGGAGCTGTTTTTT CASSPRAGVGELFF
. TRBJ2-1 . TRBV20-1 TGCAGTGCTTACAGACCCCCTTGGAATGAGCAGTTCTTC CSAYRPPWNEQFF
TRBD1 TRBJ2-2 many TRBV5-6 TGTGCCAGCAGCTTACCGGGACAGGCGAACACCGGGGAGCTGTTTTTT CASSLPGQANTGELFF
TRBD1 TRBJ1-6 many TRBV5-8 TGTGCCAGCAGTTGGGGACGGACAGGGAATTCACCCCTCCACTTT CASSWGRTGNSPLHF
TRBD1 TRBJ2-1 few TRBV25-1 TGTGCCAGCAGTCCCGGGACAGGACACTACAATGAGCAGTTCTTC CASSPGTGHYNEQFF
TRBD2 TRBJ2-1 . TRBV6-5 TGTGCCAGCAGTAGTTTGAGCGGGAGCAGTTACAATGAGCAGTTCTTC CASSSLSGSSYNEQFF
. TRBJ2-5 few TRBV12-3/TRBV12-4 TGTGCCAGCAGCACCGGTGGAGCCGCAGAGACCCAGTACTTC CASSTGGAAETQYF
. TRBJ2-3 many TRBV18 TGTGCCAGCTCACGAGGACAGAATACGCAGTATTTT CASSRGQNTQYF
. TRBJ2-1 few TRBV6-1 TGTGCCAGCAGTGAAGCTCCGGGATCCAATGAGCAGTTCTTC CASSEAPGSNEQFF
. TRBJ2-5 . TRBV28 TGTGCCAGCAGGCGGAACCTCGGGACCCAGTACTTC CASRRNLGTQYF
TRBD1 TRBJ2-7 many TRBV11-3 TGTGCCAGCAGCTTAGGTCGGGACAGTTACGAGCAGTACTTC CASSLGRDSYEQYF
TRBD2 TRBJ2-5 many TRBV10-2 TGCGCCAGCAGAGGACTAGCGGGAGAAGAGACCCAGTACTTC CASRGLAGEETQYF
TRBD2 TRBJ2-2 . TRBV20-1 TGCAGTGCTGTTTCGGGGGGATCGAGCACCGGGGAGCTGTTTTTT CSAVSGGSSTGELFF
TRBD1 TRBJ1-3 . TRBV9 TGTGCCAGCAGCGACCGACAGGGCGCTGGAAACACCATATATTTT CASSDRQGAGNTIYF
TRBD2 TRBJ2-7 . TRBV7-2 TGTGCCAGCAGCTTGTTAGCGGGGGGAGTTGAGCAGTACTTC CASSLLAGGVEQYF
. TRBJ2-1 few TRBV18 TGTGCCAGCTCGACCATAACTAGTAACTACAATGAGCAGTTCTTC CASSTITSNYNEQFF
. TRBJ2-5 many TRBV29-1 TGCAGCGGCCGACAGCAAGAGACCCAGTACTTC CSGRQQETQYF
TRBD2 TRBJ2-1 many TRBV7-2 TGTGCCAGCAGCTTGAATGGCGGGAGTAGGTACAATGAGCAGTTCTTC CASSLNGGSRYNEQFF
TRBD2 TRBJ2-1 . TRBV24-1 TGTGCCACCAGTGATTTTACAAGCGGGAGGGTCAATGAGCAGTTCTTC CATSDFTSGRVNEQFF
. TRBJ2-1 many TRBV6-5 TGTGCCAGCAGTTACTCCGCAGGGGTGAGGAATGAGCAGTTCTTC CASSYSAGVRNEQFF
. TRBJ2-2 many TRBV29-1 TGCAGCGTTTTTACAGGGTCCAACGGGGAGCTGTTTTTT CSVFTGSNGELFF
TRBD1 TRBJ2-7 . TRBV27 TGTGCCAGCAGTGTCGACAGGGGGCGTCCCTTTGACGAGCAGTACTTC CASSVDRGRPFDEQYF
. TRBJ2-3 many TRBV7-2 TGTGCCAGCAGCCTGCTGGATACGCAGTATTTT CASSLLDTQYF
. TRBJ1-5 many TRBV14 TGTGCCAGCAGCCAAACAGAGAATCAGCCCCAGCATTTT CASSQTENQPQHF
TRBD1 TRBJ2-7 . TRBV5-1 TGCGCCAGCAGCTGGGACAGGGGAAGCTCCTACGAGCAGTACTTC CASSWDRGSSYEQYF